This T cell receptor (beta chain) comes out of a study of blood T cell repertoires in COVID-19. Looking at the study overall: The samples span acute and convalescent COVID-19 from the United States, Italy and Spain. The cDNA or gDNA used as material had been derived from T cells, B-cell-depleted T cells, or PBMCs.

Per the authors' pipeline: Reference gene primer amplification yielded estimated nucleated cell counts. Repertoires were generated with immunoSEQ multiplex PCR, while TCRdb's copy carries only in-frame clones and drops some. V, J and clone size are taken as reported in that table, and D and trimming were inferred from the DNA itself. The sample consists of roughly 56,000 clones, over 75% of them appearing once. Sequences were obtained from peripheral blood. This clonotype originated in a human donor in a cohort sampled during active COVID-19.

The CDR3 sequence is CASSTQPSSYNEQFF. The CDR3 DNA is TGTGCCAGCAGCACACAACCAAGCTCCTACAATGAGCAGTTCTTC. The chain uses TRBV6-5 and TRBJ2-1; D is uncertain. The length of the CDR3 is 15 residues. Per germline, CDR1 MNHEY and CDR2 SVGAGI. Trimming left V 6 bases short and J 0 bases short, with 12 bases between.